The 20 T cell receptor beta chains presented below share a single source sample, sequenced in a study of T cells in women clearing cervical HPV infection. Sequencing used immunoSEQ multiplex PCR; TCRdb keeps in-frame clones, though not all of them. The sample holds tens of thousands of clones. Sequencing used blood buffy coat. These TCRs come from a woman between 18 and 70 years old with a cervical HPV16 infection that either progressed to CIN3+ or cleared (not recorded which).

Notes on this clone: The junction departs from germline at one end; a sequencing error may be responsible. The read ends 3 residues before the CDR3 terminus; that terminus is restored from the germline J gene. The chain recombines TRBV4-2 with TRBJ2-7; tentatively, D is TRBD1 (5 bases). The CDR3 has 15 residues. CDR1 is LGHNA, CDR2 YNFKEQ, per germline. The DNA read from the CDR3 is TGCGCCAGCAGCCAAGTGGCCAGGGTGAACTACGAG. Its protein is CASSQVARVNYE. The CDR3 in its entirety is CASSQVARVNYEQYF.

A word on this clone: The missing CDR3 end, 3 residues past where the read stops, is filled in from the germline J gene. The gene calls are TRBV18 and TRBJ1-2, with D perhaps TRBD1 (5 bases). Germline loops: CDR1 KGHSH, CDR2 LQKENI. This CDR3 is built from 15 residues. The CDR3 region is CASSPDAGSSYDYTF. The CDR3 bases that were read are TGTGCCAGCTCACCGGATGCAGGGAGCTCCTACGAC.

Concerning this clone: The read falls 3 residues short of the CDR3 end, and the missing part is taken from the germline J gene. The V and J genes are TRBV29-1 and TRBJ1-2; tentative D call: TRBD1 (5 bases). This CDR3 is 14 amino acids long. Looked up from germline, CDR1 is SQVTM and CDR2 is ANQGSEA. The CDR3 here is CSAERQTSYNDYTF. CDR3 DNA (partial): TGCAGCGCCGAAAGACAGACATCCTACAATGAC. Full variable domain (rest looked up from reference TRBV29-1 and TRBJ1-2): SAVISQKPSRDICQRGTSLTIQCQVDSQVTMMFWYRQQPGQSLTLIATANQGSEATYESGFVIDKFPISRPNLTFSTLTVSNMSPEDSSIYLCSAERQTSYNDYTFGSGTRLTVV.

Concerning this clone itself: The read ends 3 residues shy of where the CDR3 ends; the end is completed using the germline J gene. This rearrangement joins TRBV5-1 to TRBJ2-1, with 12 bases aligning to TRBD2. The CDR3 consists of 17 residues. V shed 2 bases and J 4 bases; nucleotides not matched to a gene: 7. Germline values: CDR1 SGHRS, CDR2 YFSETQ. Incomplete CDR3 DNA: TGCGCCAGCAGCTTAACTAGCGGGGGGCTCGCTTACAATGAG. Translated: CASSLTSGGLAYNE. The whole CDR3 sequence is CASSLTSGGLAYNEQFF.

With regard to this clone: The CDR3 end falls 3 residues outside the read, so it is completed with the germline J gene. The chain carries TRBV14 and TRBJ2-2; 7 bases align to TRBD2. The V segment lost 2 bases and the J segment 7 bases; nucleotides outside the gene matches: 4. This CDR3 comprises 14 residues. The germline V gene has CDR1 SGHDN and CDR2 FVKESK. Here the CDR3 reads CASSQQGGIGELFF. The CDR3 bases that were read are TGTGCCAGCAGCCAACAGGGAGGGATCGGGGAG.

About this clone itself: The CDR3 goes on 3 residues after the read ends, and that part is filled in from the germline J gene. This chain connects TRBV2 to TRBJ1-4; 9 positions agree with TRBD1. CDR3 length: 13 residues. Losses at the gene ends were 5 bases for V and 7 bases for J; bases not matched to a gene: 2. CDR1 is SNHLY and CDR2 is FYNNEI in the germline V gene. CDR3 residues: CASSYRGPEKLFF. Partial CDR3 DNA: TGTGCCAGCAGTTACAGGGGGCCTGAAAAA.

As for this clone: Read sequence stops 3 residues before the CDR3 end, and the germline J gene provides the missing end. The rearrangement joins TRBV20-1 to TRBJ2-7; 9 nucleotides line up with TRBD2. V lost 2 bases to trimming and J lost 5 bases; unmatched junction nucleotides: 13. CDR1 and CDR2 from the germline V gene are DFQATT and SNEGSKA (reference sequence). The CDR3 spans 16 residues. The CDR3 loop is CSARSSMAGGPNEQYF. The CDR3 DNA, read in part, is TGCAGTGCTAGATCTTCAATGGCGGGAGGGCCAAACGAG.

To note about this clone: The read is 3 residues too short to cover the CDR3 end, so that end is filled in from the germline J gene. V and J are TRBV28 and TRBJ1-1, with 8 bases fitting TRBD1. The V segment lost 5 bases and the J segment 1 base; nucleotides outside the gene matches: 9. The CDR3 is 16 residues long. Germline loops: CDR1 MDHEN, CDR2 SYDVKM. Incomplete CDR3 DNA: TGTGCCAGCAGTCCACTGAGGACAGGGAGGAACACTGAA. Amino acids: CASSPLRTGRNTE. The full-length CDR3 reads as CASSPLRTGRNTEAFF.

Comment on this clone: The CDR3 is cut off 3 residues early in the read; its end comes from the germline J gene. The chain combines TRBV24-1 with TRBJ2-3, with 10 bases aligning to TRBD1. The CDR3 loop spans 16 amino acids. Looked up from germline, CDR1 is KGHDR and CDR2 is SFDVKD. The V gene end was trimmed by 3 bases and the J gene end by 4 bases; junction bases not matched to a gene: 6. The DNA read from the CDR3 is TGTGCCACCAGTGATCCGGGACAGGGGCGTGCAGATACG. This encodes CATSDPGQGRADT. The whole CDR3 sequence is CATSDPGQGRADTQYF.

Comment on this clone: The CDR3 goes on 3 residues after the read ends, and that part is filled in from the germline J gene. The genes are TRBV12-3 or TRBV12-4 and TRBJ2-1; 7 bases match TRBD1. V lost 4 bases and J lost 9; bases outside the gene matches: 12. This CDR3 has 15 amino acids. The sequenced part of the CDR3 DNA is TGTGCCAGCAGTTCCGGACAGGTTCATATGAGTGAG. This sequence encodes CASSSGQVHMSE. The whole CDR3 region reads CASSSGQVHMSEQFF.

About this clone itself: The CDR3 end is not reached by the read, which stops 3 residues before it; the germline J gene fills it in. The gene calls are TRBV10-2 and TRBJ2-7, with D possibly TRBD2 on 6 matching bases. Germline lookup yields CDR1 WSHSY and CDR2 SAAADI. Trimming removed 0 bases at V and 3 bases at J, with 9 bases between. The CDR3 loop spans 14 amino acids. The CDR3 here is CASSESGLNYEQYF. CDR3 bases read: TGCGCCAGCAGTGAGTCGGGACTCAACTACGAG.

About this clone itself: The read gets to within 3 residues of the CDR3 end, and the germline J gene fills in the rest. This rearrangement joins TRBV7-2 to TRBJ1-2; 9 bases map to TRBD1. The CDR3 loop spans 13 amino acids. Germline V gene data show CDR1 as SGHTA and CDR2 as FQGNSA. CDR3 in amino acids: CASSRPGQGDYTF. The covered CDR3 bases are TGTGCCAGCAGCCGACCGGGACAGGGAGAC.

On this clone: The read terminates 3 residues ahead of where the CDR3 ends, so the germline J gene completes it. The J gene is TRBJ1-1, the V gene TRBV5-5; no definite D call. The CDR3 extends over 13 amino acids. CDR1 is SGHKS, CDR2 YYEKEE, per germline (reference sequence). The DNA read from the CDR3 is TGTGCCAGCAGCTTGCCCCAAACCGACTTG. It translates to CASSLPQTDL. The whole CDR3 is CASSLPQTDLAFF. The full variable domain, in which reference TRBV5-5 and TRBJ1-1 provide the parts outside the CDR3, is DAGVTQSPTHLIKTRGQQVTLRCSPISGHKSVSWYQQVLGQGPQFIFQYYEKEERGRGNFPDRFSARQFPNYSSELNVNALLLGDSALYLCASSLPQTDLAFFGQGTRLTVV.

Regarding this clone: With the read ending 3 residues before the CDR3 end, the germline J gene is used to fill in that end. The chain recombines TRBV29-1 with TRBJ1-2, with D perhaps matching TRBD1 (6 bases). Germline V CDR1 and CDR2: SQVTM, ANQGSEA. V shed 5 bases and J shed 4 bases, with 11 bases lying between them. The CDR3 consists of 12 residues. The sequenced part of the CDR3 DNA is TGCAGCGTTCAGGACAGCCCCTATGGC. This encodes CSVQDSPYG. The CDR3 reads in full as CSVQDSPYGYTF.

To note about this clone: With the read ending 3 residues before the CDR3 end, the germline J gene is used to fill in that end. The chain has TRBV7-9 and TRBJ1-1, with 9 positions matching TRBD1. V lost 4 bases and J lost 2; bases outside the gene matches: 5. The CDR3 consists of 15 residues. The germline gives CDR1 SEHNR, CDR2 FQNEAQ (reference sequence). The CDR3: CASSSKGQGNTEAFF. Partial CDR3 DNA: TGTGCCAGCAGCTCAAAGGGACAGGGTAACACTGAA.

In regard to this clone: The sequenced fragment ends 3 residues before the CDR3 boundary, so the rest is inferred from the germline J gene. This chain joins TRBV19 and TRBJ1-1; tentatively, D is TRBD1 (5 bases). The CDR3 totals 16 residues. Germline CDR1 reads LNHDA; CDR2 reads SQIVND (reference sequence). V was trimmed by 7 bases and J by 5 bases, leaving 23 bases between them. Incomplete CDR3 DNA: TGTGCCAGTACTATCAGACCAGGGAGTGGTGGGACTGAA. Amino acid sequence: CASTIRPGSGGTE. The whole CDR3 reads CASTIRPGSGGTEAFF.

A word on this clone: Read coverage stops 3 residues before the CDR3 terminus; the germline J gene supplies the remainder. The chain is built from TRBV7-8 and TRBJ2-7, with 13 bases aligning to TRBD2. J was trimmed by 3 bases and V by 3 bases; bases with no gene match: 2. Germline CDR1 reads SGHVS; CDR2 reads FQNEAQ. The CDR3 length is 15 residues. CDR3 region: CASSFRTSGSYEQYF. Incomplete CDR3 DNA: TGTGCCAGCAGCTTCCGGACTAGCGGGAGCTACGAG.

A note on this clone: Its ends do not fully match the called genes, so a read error is possible. Sequencing ends 3 residues short of the CDR3 end; the germline J gene provides the rest. Other nucleotide sequences from this sample produce the same CDR3. The genes are TRBV7-2 and TRBJ1-3; TRBD1 is a possible D gene (5 bases). Germline V lookup: CDR1 SGHTA, CDR2 FQGNSA. The CDR3 sequence is 14 residues long. CDR3 bases read: TGTGCCAGCAGTCCAGGGCAAGCTGGAAACACG. Amino acid sequence: CASSPGQAGNT. The complete CDR3 sequence is CASSPGQAGNTIYF.

Points on this clone: The observed sequence ends 3 residues before the CDR3 terminus, with the missing tail filled in from the germline J gene. This chain joins TRBV19 and TRBJ1-5, with D tentatively TRBD1 (5 bases). V was pared by 2 bases and J by 6 bases, with 14 bases between. The CDR3 is 15 residues long. Germline V gene sequence: CDR1 LNHDA, CDR2 SQIVND (reference sequence). The CDR3 bases that were read are TGTGCCAGTAGTATATCCGTCAGGGCTATTCAGCCC. Its protein is CASSISVRAIQP. The whole CDR3 is CASSISVRAIQPQHF.

Turning to this clone: The CDR3 end lies 3 residues beyond the end of the read and is filled in from the germline J gene. The chain links TRBV5-1 to TRBJ1-4; D is perhaps TRBD1 (5 bases). The CDR3 sequence is 13 residues long. Germline V gene data show CDR1 as SGHRS and CDR2 as YFSETQ. Partial CDR3 DNA: TGCGCCAGCAGCTTGGCAGGGAATTCACCA. This gives the protein CASSLAGNSP. The whole CDR3 sequence is CASSLAGNSPLFF.